A selection of T cell receptor beta chains follows, all from one sample in a study of blood T cells in healthy people across ages. In TCRdb, the 5' RACE reads were re-called with MiXCR into one record per CDR3 protein. The sample contains some 1.7 million distinct CDR3 sequences, roughly 27% of which appear only once. Sequencing was carried out using blood. The receptor source for this set is a woman in her twenties or thirties in good health. Each CDR3 is given with its conserved first and last residue. A D gene is named only where the DNA matches it firmly. Expanded clones are given a class, and other clones once, few, many or no size at all.

d_call	clone_size	j_call	v_call	cdr3_aa	cdr3_nt
TRBD2	few	TRBJ2-1	TRBV6-2/TRBV6-3	CASNHGTSGRNEQFF	TGTGCCAGCAACCACGGGACTAGCGGGAGAAATGAGCAGTTCTTC
TRBD2	NA	TRBJ2-7	TRBV20-1	CSARDRQLAGVTHEQYF	TGCAGTGCTAGAGATCGTCAGCTAGCGGGAGTAACCCACGAGCAGTACTTC
TRBD2	NA	TRBJ2-3	TRBV6-2/TRBV6-3	CASSPLAGGLGTQYF	TGTGCCAGCAGCCCTCTAGCGGGAGGGCTCGGTACGCAGTATTTT
NA	NA	TRBJ1-1	TRBV20-1	CSASPGGYEAFF	TGCAGTGCTAGCCCGGGGGGCTATGAAGCTTTCTTT
TRBD2	many	TRBJ2-7	TRBV5-1	CASSSLAGAFMGEQYF	TGCGCCAGCAGCTCCCTAGCGGGAGCTTTTATGGGGGAGCAGTACTTC
TRBD2	many	TRBJ2-7	TRBV29-1	CSTASGGSYEQYF	TGCAGCACAGCTAGCGGGGGCTCCTACGAGCAGTACTTC
TRBD2	few	TRBJ2-1	TRBV7-6	CASTRSGASSYNEQFF	TGTGCCAGCACCCGAAGCGGGGCGAGCTCCTACAATGAGCAGTTCTTC
NA	NA	TRBJ1-4	TRBV3-1	CASSPKGKNEKLFF	TGTGCCAGCAGCCCCAAAGGGAAAAATGAAAAACTGTTTTTT
NA	many	TRBJ2-3	TRBV4-3	CASSQDPTDTQYF	TGTGCCAGCAGCCAAGATCCCACAGATACGCAGTATTTT
TRBD2	few	TRBJ2-7	TRBV20-1	CSARGLAGGLDEQYF	TGCAGTGCTAGAGGACTAGCGGGAGGGCTCGACGAGCAGTACTTC
TRBD1	many	TRBJ1-1	TRBV29-1	CSVRAGGGTEAFF	TGCAGCGTTCGGGCAGGGGGTGGCACTGAAGCTTTCTTT
NA	NA	TRBJ2-1	TRBV2	CASSEDVGADPTFF	TGTGCCAGCAGTGAGGATGTGGGGGCCGATCCCACGTTCTTC
NA	few	TRBJ2-5	TRBV7-9	CASSRFGIQETQYF	TGTGCCAGCAGCCGTTTCGGTATCCAAGAGACCCAGTACTTC
NA	NA	TRBJ1-1	TRBV2	CASSAQGPNTEAFF	TGTGCCAGCAGTGCACAGGGCCCGAACACTGAAGCTTTCTTT
TRBD1	few	TRBJ1-6	TRBV5-1	CASSAQGDTYNSPLHF	TGCGCCAGCAGCGCTCAGGGGGACACCTATAATTCACCCCTCCACTTT
NA	NA	TRBJ2-1	TRBV3-1	CASSQDVRPRGQFF	TGTGCCAGCAGCCAGGATGTCAGGCCCAGGGGGCAGTTCTTC
TRBD1	NA	TRBJ1-1	TRBV12-3/TRBV12-4	CASSGTVVTEAFF	TGTGCCAGCAGCGGGACAGTTGTCACTGAAGCTTTCTTT
TRBD1	many	TRBJ2-7	TRBV7-9	CATEDRSSYEQYF	TGTGCCACTGAGGACAGGTCGTCCTACGAGCAGTACTTC
TRBD2	few	TRBJ2-3	TRBV20-1	CSAPTSGGAGTQYF	TGCAGTGCTCCGACTAGCGGGGGGGCGGGTACGCAGTATTTT
TRBD1	NA	TRBJ2-7	TRBV3-1	CASSARDRDDEQYF	TGTGCCAGCAGCGCCCGGGACAGGGATGACGAGCAGTACTTC
TRBD2	few	TRBJ2-5	TRBV7-2	CASRASGTSGETQYF	TGTGCCAGCAGGGCCTCCGGGACTAGCGGAGAGACCCAGTACTTC
NA	many	TRBJ2-1	TRBV20-1	CSAPWVAREEQFF	TGCAGTGCCCCCTGGGTCGCCCGGGAGGAGCAGTTCTTC
TRBD1	few	TRBJ1-5	TRBV20-1	CSARVPTGRSNQPQHF	TGCAGTGCTAGAGTTCCGACAGGGAGAAGCAATCAGCCCCAGCATTTT
NA	many	TRBJ1-6	TRBV10-2	CASSDRFSSPLHF	TGCGCCAGCAGCGACAGATTTTCTTCACCCCTCCACTTT
NA	NA	TRBJ1-2	TRBV5-6	CASSPGLGGLGGYTF	TGTGCCAGCAGCCCGGGCCTGGGGGGCTTGGGAGGCTACACCTTC
NA	many	TRBJ2-7	TRBV10-3	CAISESYSSYEQYF	TGTGCCATCAGTGAGTCGTACAGCTCCTACGAGCAGTACTTC
TRBD2	few	TRBJ2-7	TRBV3-1	CASRHTSSGALYEQYF	TGTGCCAGCAGACATACATCTAGCGGTGCCCTCTACGAGCAGTACTTC
TRBD1	few	TRBJ2-5	TRBV14	CVSSPRTGGEETQYF	TGTGTCAGCAGCCCTAGGACAGGGGGAGAAGAGACCCAGTACTTC
NA	few	TRBJ2-3	TRBV24-1	CATSDGEGSYTDTQYF	TGTGCCACCAGTGATGGAGAGGGGAGCTACACAGATACGCAGTATTTT
NA	NA	TRBJ1-5	TRBV20-1	CSASTGGNQPQHF	TGCAGTGCTTCGACAGGCGGCAATCAGCCCCAGCATTTT
TRBD2	once	TRBJ2-5	TRBV5-5	CASSPGGGGARYEQYF	TGTGCCAGCAGCCCGGGCGGCGGGGGGGCTCGGTATGAGCAGTACTTC
TRBD1	few	TRBJ1-2	TRBV4-1	CASSQARGQAYGYTF	TGCGCCAGCAGCCAAGCGAGGGGGCAGGCCTATGGCTACACCTTC
NA	many	TRBJ2-1	TRBV29-1	CSVAGRNEQFF	TGCAGCGTTGCGGGGCGTAATGAGCAGTTCTTC
TRBD2	NA	TRBJ2-5	TRBV12-3/TRBV12-4	CASTLLAGGSQETQYF	TGTGCCAGCACCTTACTAGCGGGGGGGTCTCAAGAGACCCAGTACTTC
NA	many	TRBJ2-7	TRBV7-6	CASSLAPPPTSYEQYF	TGTGCCAGCAGCTTAGCCCCACCACCCACCTCCTACGAGCAGTACTTC
TRBD2	NA	TRBJ2-3	TRBV5-6	CASSYSGRAISTDTQYF	TGTGCCAGCAGCTATAGCGGGAGGGCTATTAGCACAGATACGCAGTATTTT
NA	NA	TRBJ1-5	TRBV12-3/TRBV12-4	CASSLGKTNQPQHF	TGTGCCAGCAGTTTAGGGAAGACTAATCAGCCCCAGCATTTT
NA	few	TRBJ2-2	TRBV4-3	CASSQDSTDTGELFF	TGCGCCAGCAGCCAAGATTCGACTGACACCGGGGAGCTGTTTTTT
NA	NA	TRBJ2-7	TRBV7-2	CASSPERAEGYEQYF	TGTGCCAGCAGCCCTGAGCGGGCAGAAGGCTACGAGCAGTACTTC
TRBD1	NA	TRBJ1-2	TRBV15	CATSRDPTGEPYGYTF	TGTGCCACCAGCAGAGATCCGACAGGGGAACCCTATGGCTACACCTTC
TRBD2	NA	TRBJ2-5	TRBV6-5	CASSSAGDQWEQYF	TGTGCCAGCAGTAGCGCGGGGGACCAATGGGAGCAGTACTTC
TRBD1	few	TRBJ1-2	TRBV10-3	CAISDRTGSNYGYTF	TGTGCCATCAGCGACCGGACAGGGTCTAACTATGGCTACACCTTC